A selection of T cell receptor beta chains follows, all from one sample in a study of CXCR3-negative and CXCR3-positive naive CD8 T cells. No DNA is given; TCRdb re-called the 5' RACE reads and lists each CDR3 protein once. The sample features around 96,000 distinct CDR3 sequences, with about 1.5% in its top ten. Specimen: naive CXCR3- CD8+ T cells from blood. The receptors shown here come from a human donor in good health. Some clones in this sample may be carry-over from other donors' samples. Each CDR3 is given with its conserved first and last residue.

length: 11; J: TRBJ2-1; V: TRBV28; CDR3: CASSPLNEQFF
length: 15; J: TRBJ2-1; V: TRBV28; CDR3: CASKLLAGVHNEQFF
length: 12; J: TRBJ2-7; V: TRBV27; CDR3: CASRTGGSEQYF
length: 15; J: TRBJ1-1; V: TRBV29-1; CDR3: CSVEDTGRGNTEAFF
length: 15; J: TRBJ2-7; V: TRBV7-8; CDR3: CASSLGGVASYEQYF
length: 15; J: TRBJ2-1; V: TRBV20-1; CDR3: CSARDLKGGKAPEFF
length: 13; J: TRBJ1-2; V: TRBV20-1; CDR3: CSARHRQDYGYTF
length: 13; J: TRBJ2-7; V: TRBV6-2/TRBV6-3; CDR3: CASSYKDGYEQYF
length: 14; J: TRBJ2-7; V: TRBV27; CDR3: CASSLVLGPYEQYF
length: 16; J: TRBJ1-6; V: TRBV15; CDR3: CATSTPNRGENSPLHF
length: 12; J: TRBJ2-3; V: TRBV7-9; CDR3: CASSLSTDTQYF
length: 14; J: TRBJ2-5; V: TRBV7-9; CDR3: CASSQQSGEETQYF
length: 12; J: TRBJ2-7; V: TRBV20-1; CDR3: CSAPTQGNEQYF
length: 14; J: TRBJ2-1; V: TRBV7-9; CDR3: CASSLTGAINEQFF
length: 15; J: TRBJ2-3; V: TRBV6-5; CDR3: CASSRTSAPTDTQYF
length: 16; J: TRBJ2-7; V: TRBV27; CDR3: CASSFPTSGGGYEQYF
length: 15; J: TRBJ2-1; V: TRBV3-1; CDR3: CASSPEGLAGGEQFF
length: 15; J: TRBJ2-3; V: TRBV6-6; CDR3: CASSYYPSLAGDLHF
length: 11; J: TRBJ1-2; V: TRBV19; CDR3: CASSEGAGYTF
length: 13; J: TRBJ2-1; V: TRBV6-5; CDR3: CASSGGLAGGLVF
length: 13; J: TRBJ1-2; V: TRBV7-8; CDR3: CASSHAHSQGYTF
length: 16; J: TRBJ2-1; V: TRBV7-2; CDR3: CASSFQSPGGSDEQFF
length: 14; J: TRBJ2-7; V: TRBV7-6; CDR3: CASLRSLNSNEQYF
length: 14; J: TRBJ2-1; V: TRBV6-5; CDR3: CASSGGAGYNEQFF
length: 17; J: TRBJ1-5; V: TRBV6-5; CDR3: CASSSSPEIFGNQPQHF
length: 13; J: TRBJ2-1; V: TRBV4-1; CDR3: CASSQVWNPVKFF
length: 16; J: TRBJ1-2; V: TRBV5-1; CDR3: CASSLDAGSPNYGYTF
length: 18; J: TRBJ1-2; V: TRBV4-2; CDR3: CASSQDKSETYAIYGYTF
length: 15; J: TRBJ2-1; V: TRBV9; CDR3: CASSVAAGGGNEQFF
length: 11; J: TRBJ2-1; V: TRBV29-1; CDR3: CSVEGGQGEFF
length: 13; J: TRBJ1-1; V: TRBV30; CDR3: CAWGRGGDTEAFF
length: 16; J: TRBJ2-6; V: TRBV10-3; CDR3: CAILEIQASGANVLTF
length: 13; J: TRBJ2-7; V: TRBV5-1; CDR3: CASSWTVGDEQYF
length: 14; J: TRBJ2-1; V: TRBV27; CDR3: CASSRLGVYNEQFF
length: 13; J: TRBJ2-7; V: TRBV29-1; CDR3: CSAQDSNSYEQYF
length: 15; J: TRBJ2-3; V: TRBV29-1; CDR3: CSVEVVQPSTDTQYF
length: 14; J: TRBJ2-7; V: TRBV4-3; CDR3: CASSQERGGYEQYF
length: 15; J: TRBJ2-7; V: TRBV5-6; CDR3: CASTGTPFITYEQYF
length: 13; J: TRBJ2-1; V: TRBV29-1; CDR3: CSVTSVSYNEQFF
length: 11; J: TRBJ1-1; V: TRBV29-1; CDR3: CSSRINTEAFF
length: 12; J: TRBJ1-1; V: TRBV7-9; CDR3: CASSFWSAEAFF
length: 18; J: TRBJ2-2; V: TRBV7-2; CDR3: CASSLEFLSGGAPGELFF
length: 14; J: TRBJ2-4; V: TRBV7-9; CDR3: CASSFGTGENIQYF
length: 15; J: TRBJ2-5; V: TRBV28; CDR3: CASSLTGGLEETQYF
length: 14; J: TRBJ1-1; V: TRBV12-3/TRBV12-4; CDR3: CASSATAREAEAFF
length: 16; J: TRBJ1-1; V: TRBV4-3; CDR3: CASSHTDRARGTEAFF
length: 17; J: TRBJ2-1; V: TRBV19; CDR3: CASSIDIQGASYNEQFF